This TCR beta chain was sequenced in a study of cytomegalovirus exposure and HLA in healthy donors. At the level of the study: Unique TCRs numbering around 85 million, obtained from HLA-typed donors, made up an early data release.

Amplification used 60 Vbeta primers and 13 Jbeta primers. The assay was immunoSEQ multiplex PCR, and TCRdb's table has in-frame clones only and misses some. The sample has approximately 75,000 clones, roughly 84% seen once. The germline gives CDR1 SGHRS, CDR2 YFSETQ. The V gene end was trimmed by 0 bases and the J gene end by 10 bases; junction bases not matched to a gene: 4. The CDR3 has 14 residues. Sequencing used PBMCs. This chain uses TRBV5-1 with TRBJ2-1, with 10 bases lining up with TRBD2. The clonotype comes from a man aged 65-85 years in good health and CMV-seropositive. CDR3 DNA sequence: TGCGCCAGCAGCTTGGGGCTAGCGGGAGAGGAGCAGTTCTTC. This gives the protein CASSLGLAGEEQFF.